Following are 6 T cell receptor beta chains from one sample sequenced in a study of identifying expanded T cells in peripheral blood. Repertoires were generated with immunoSEQ multiplex PCR, while TCRdb's copy carries only in-frame clones and drops some. This sample has roughly 100,000 clones, with more than 70% found just once. The source material was blood. The source of these receptors is a person aged 18 to 75 in good health.

The genes are TRBV23-1 and TRBJ1-5; maybe TRBD1 (5 bases). TRBV23-1 is reported as an ORF; its role is uncertain. V gave up 2 bases and J gave up 2 bases, with 13 bases separating them. This CDR3 region has 16 residues. CDR3 amino acids: CASSQPPGRGNQPQHF. The DNA for the CDR3 is TGCGCCAGCAGTCAACCCCCCGGCAGGGGCAATCAGCCCCAGCATTTT.

The chain employs TRBV9 and TRBJ1-1; a possible D gene is TRBD1 (5 bases). Germline CDR1 is SGDLS and CDR2 is YYNGEE. The CDR3 has 14 residues. V lost 1 base to trimming and J lost 0 bases, with 7 bases between them. CDR3: CASSVQGMNTEAFF. CDR3 nucleotides: TGTGCCAGCAGCGTACAGGGCATGAACACTGAAGCTTTCTTT.

The gene calls are TRBV9 and TRBJ1-1; 9 nucleotides agree with TRBD1. The CDR3 extends over 15 amino acids. Germline CDR1 SGDLS, CDR2 YYNGEE. The ends lost 0 bases at V and 3 bases at J; junction bases unmatched: 3. The chain's CDR3 is CASSVGDREDTEAFF. In DNA, the CDR3 is TGTGCCAGCAGCGTAGGGGACAGGGAGGACACTGAAGCTTTCTTT. Full variable domain (rest looked up from reference TRBV9 and TRBJ1-1): DSGVTQTPKHLITATGQRVTLRCSPRSGDLSVYWYQQSLDQGLQFLIQYYNGEERAKGNILERFSAQQFPDLHSELNLSSLELGDSALYFCASSVGDREDTEAFFGQGTRLTVV.

The V gene is TRBV6-5, the J gene TRBJ2-7; 7 nucleotides line up with TRBD1. Germline V lookup: CDR1 MNHEY, CDR2 SVGAGI. J was trimmed by 6 bases and V by 2 bases; bases with no gene match: 10. The CDR3 spans 15 residues. Here the CDR3 reads CASSYQQGSGGEQYF. In DNA form, the CDR3 reads TGTGCCAGCAGTTACCAACAGGGTTCAGGGGGCGAGCAGTACTTC.

The chain uses TRBV28 and TRBJ2-7; possible D gene TRBD1, 6 bases. V was clipped by 8 bases and J by 0 bases, with 11 bases between them. CDR3 length: 13 amino acids. The germline V gene encodes CDR1 MDHEN and CDR2 SYDVKM. The CDR3 bases are TGTGCCAGCCTACGACAGGCCTCCTACGAGCAGTACTTC. Translating gives CASLRQASYEQYF.

In its sample, this clone was seen once. The CDR3 spells CASSPPLAGGTYNEQFF. CDR3 DNA: TGTGCCAGCTCACCACCCCTAGCGGGAGGGACCTACAATGAGCAGTTCTTC. This chain links TRBV18 with TRBJ2-1, with 12 bases aligning to TRBD2. CDR3 size: 17 residues. The V and J ends lost 0 bases and 2 bases, in that order; junction bases with no gene match: 2. Looked up from germline, CDR1 is KGHSH and CDR2 is LQKENI. Full variable domain (missing parts from reference TRBV18 and TRBJ2-1): NAGVMQNPRHLVRRRGQEARLRCSPMKGHSHVYWYRQLPEEGLKFMVYLQKENIIDESGMPKERFSAEFPKEGPSILRIQQVVRGDSAAYFCASSPPLAGGTYNEQFFGPGTRLTVL.